This T cell receptor beta chain was sequenced for a study of CXCR3-negative and CXCR3-positive naive CD8 T cells. Findings and caveats of the study: Both naive subsets had comparably high diversity; memory CD8+ cells much lower. Memory cells differed in TRBV-TRBJ usage, but naive CXCR3-negative and CXCR3-positive cells had similar usage. Hydrophobicity was higher for TRB CDR3s found in CXCR3-positive naive cells than in CXCR3-negative naive cells. Surface CD5 was comparable between naive subsets; TCR strength was inferred from TRB CDR3 properties.

Frequency places this clonotype as medium-sized. The antigen is not known. The V gene's germline CDR1 is SNHLY and CDR2 FYNNEI. The CDR3 totals 12 residues. The libraries of TRB cDNA were constructed through 5' RACE using UMI labels. TCRdb re-called the 5' RACE reads and shows each CDR3 protein once, DNA omitted. Its table records 9,100 or so distinct CDR3 sequences. The receptor's source is a human donor in good health. Some clones in this sample may be carry-over from other donors' samples. The chain employs TRBV2 and TRBJ2-7. The source material was naive CXCR3- CD8+ T cells from blood. The subset was: CD45RO-CCR7+CD27+CD95- naive CD8+ T cells lacking CXCR3 (TNR3-). The CDR3 is CASSIGDYEQYF.